The clone carrying this TCR beta chain appeared a few times. Antigen specificity is unknown. The data originate from a study of T-cell reconstitution after alpha-beta-depleted transplantation in children. Study results and caveats: Alpha-beta T cells present about two months after transplant were reported to originate from several hundred expanded graft clones. T-cell numbers and diversity, one year after transplant, stemmed largely from T cells that were newly produced.

Germline values: CDR1 SEHNR, CDR2 FQNEAQ (reference sequence). V lost 6 bases and J lost 5; bases outside the gene matches: 13. The CDR3 consists of 16 residues. The TCRbeta library was prepared with unique molecular identifiers. TCRdb reanalysed the PCR reads using MiXCR and keeps one entry per CDR3 protein. The repertoire holds about 140,000 distinct CDR3 sequences, around 8.5% seen once, with roughly 18% in the top ten. The receptor was derived from a female patient aged 2 to 10 who had a stem cell transplant for congenital amegakaryocytic thrombocytopenia, so the T cells may come from the graft donor. This sample comprised PBMCs, mostly from graft donor cells, obtained 180 days after TCRalphabeta/CD19-depleted stem cell transplant. The J gene is TRBJ2-5, the V gene TRBV7-9, with 9 bases identical to TRBD1. The CDR3 here is CASSRLGTGRWETQYF. The CDR3 coding sequence is TGTGCCAGCAGTCGCCTCGGGACAGGGAGGTGGGAGACCCAGTACTTC.